The rows below give T cell receptor beta chains drawn from one sample of a study of cytomegalovirus exposure and HLA in healthy donors. TCRdb's table, derived via immunoSEQ multiplex PCR, lists solely in-frame clones and lacks some. The sample has roughly 250,000 clones, approximately 83% seen once. Sequenced input: PBMCs. The receptors stem from a woman in her thirties in good health and CMV-seropositive. CDR3s include the opening cysteine and the closing phenylalanine or tryptophan. Fields, in order: D gene, V gene, J gene, clone size, CDR3 DNA, CDR3 protein. A D gene is named only where the DNA matches it firmly. Size is stated for part of the rows, as once, few or many counts, or as a class when the clone is expanded.

D: TRBD1; V: TRBV6-5; J: TRBJ2-7; size: .; DNA: TGTGCCAGCAGAATTGGACAGGGCACCTACGAGCAGTACTTC; CDR3: CASRIGQGTYEQYF
D: TRBD1; V: TRBV19; J: TRBJ2-7; size: .; DNA: TGTGCCAGTAGTATAGCCGGGACAGGGGAGCAGTACTTC; CDR3: CASSIAGTGEQYF
D: .; V: TRBV9; J: TRBJ2-2; size: few; DNA: TGTGCCAGCAGCGTAGATTTACTCGGGATTACCGGGGAGCTGTTTTTT; CDR3: CASSVDLLGITGELFF
D: .; V: TRBV6-1; J: TRBJ2-7; size: .; DNA: TGTGCCAGCAGTGAAGCCCCCGAGGGCGCCTCCTACGAGCAGTACTTC; CDR3: CASSEAPEGASYEQYF
D: .; V: TRBV30; J: TRBJ1-4; size: .; DNA: TGTGCCTGGGAGGGAAAGAAACTGTTTTTT; CDR3: CAWEGKKLFF
D: .; V: TRBV2; J: TRBJ1-2; size: .; DNA: TGTGCCAGCAGCTCGGACAGTCAAAACTATGGCTACACCTTC; CDR3: CASSSDSQNYGYTF
D: TRBD2; V: TRBV27; J: TRBJ2-7; size: .; DNA: TGTGCCAGCAGTCCCCGTCCGACTACTAGCGGGATAAAGGGCGAGCAGTACTTC; CDR3: CASSPRPTTSGIKGEQYF
D: .; V: TRBV6-1; J: TRBJ2-1; size: .; DNA: TGTGCCAGCAGTGAAAACCCCTTTACACACGGACAGAACGAGCAGTTCTTC; CDR3: CASSENPFTHGQNEQFF
D: TRBD2; V: TRBV30; J: TRBJ2-1; size: .; DNA: TGTGCCTGGAGTATACTCTCGGGACTAGTAAACAATGAGCAGTTCTTC; CDR3: CAWSILSGLVNNEQFF
D: .; V: TRBV19; J: TRBJ2-1; size: once; DNA: TGTGCCAGTAGTCCCTCGGCGGACCACAGGGAGCAGTTCTTC; CDR3: CASSPSADHREQFF
D: TRBD2; V: TRBV2; J: TRBJ2-7; size: .; DNA: TGTGCCAGCAGTGAAACTAGCGGGACGTACTTCTACGAGCAGTACTTC; CDR3: CASSETSGTYFYEQYF
D: .; V: TRBV6-1; J: TRBJ1-2; size: .; DNA: TGTGCCAGCAGTGAAGGGGGCGGCTATGGCTACACCTTC; CDR3: CASSEGGGYGYTF
D: .; V: TRBV5-1; J: TRBJ2-7; size: .; DNA: TGCGCCAGCAGCCCCTTCGGACGGCCGGGGGACGAGCAGTACTTC; CDR3: CASSPFGRPGDEQYF
D: .; V: TRBV5-1; J: TRBJ1-1; size: .; DNA: TGCGCCAGCAGCTTAGGCCAGGGGTTGGTTGGGACTGAAGCTTTCTTT; CDR3: CASSLGQGLVGTEAFF
D: .; V: TRBV5-1; J: TRBJ2-7; size: .; DNA: TGCGCCAGCAGCTTAACAGGGCCTTCTTACGAGCAGTACTTC; CDR3: CASSLTGPSYEQYF
D: .; V: TRBV30; J: TRBJ2-5; size: .; DNA: TGTGCCTGGAGAGTAGAAGAGACCCAGTACTTC; CDR3: CAWRVEETQYF
D: .; V: TRBV5-1; J: TRBJ2-2; size: .; DNA: TGCGCCAGCAGCTTGGCCGATGACAGGCCCGGGGAGCTGTTTTTT; CDR3: CASSLADDRPGELFF
D: TRBD2; V: TRBV5-1; J: TRBJ2-1; size: .; DNA: TGCGCCAGCACCCCAAGGCCCCTAGCGGGAGGAATAATAGGCTCCTACAATGAGCAGTTCTTC; CDR3: CASTPRPLAGGIIGSYNEQFF
D: TRBD2; V: TRBV27; J: TRBJ2-1; size: .; DNA: TGTGCCAGCAGTTCTCACGGACTAGCGGTAATCAATGAGCAGTTCTTC; CDR3: CASSSHGLAVINEQFF
D: TRBD1; V: TRBV6-5; J: TRBJ2-7; size: .; DNA: TGTGCCAGCAGCCTGACAGGGTTCCGCTACGAGCAGTACTTC; CDR3: CASSLTGFRYEQYF
D: TRBD1; V: TRBV6-1; J: TRBJ1-1; size: .; DNA: TGTGCCAGCAGCGCAAAAGGGGGCGCCCCCACTGAAGCTTTCTTT; CDR3: CASSAKGGAPTEAFF
D: .; V: TRBV5-6; J: TRBJ1-1; size: .; DNA: TGTGCCAGCTCAAACCAGGGGTTGTTGATGAACACTGAAGCTTTCTTT; CDR3: CASSNQGLLMNTEAFF
D: TRBD1; V: TRBV7-7; J: TRBJ2-2; size: .; DNA: TGTGCCAGCAGACCGACGGGGACAGGTCAGGCCGGGGAGCTGTTTTTT; CDR3: CASRPTGTGQAGELFF
D: TRBD1; V: TRBV28; J: TRBJ2-7; size: .; DNA: TGTGCCAGCAGTTTTGACAGGGGAACTGGATGGCAGTACTTC; CDR3: CASSFDRGTGWQYF
D: .; V: TRBV27; J: TRBJ2-7; size: .; DNA: TGTGCCAGCAGTTCCCCCTGGCGGGACTACGAGCAGTACTTC; CDR3: CASSSPWRDYEQYF
D: TRBD1; V: TRBV7-6; J: TRBJ1-1; size: .; DNA: TGTGCCAGCAGCCCGCAGGACAGGGGATTCATGAACACTGAAGCTTTCTTT; CDR3: CASSPQDRGFMNTEAFF
D: .; V: TRBV5-1; J: TRBJ1-1; size: .; DNA: TGCGCCAGCAGCTTGGACGGGTTGGCGGACACTGAAGCTTTCTTT; CDR3: CASSLDGLADTEAFF
D: .; V: TRBV7-8; J: TRBJ2-7; size: .; DNA: TGTGCCAGCAGCTTAGTTTACTCCCCCTACGAGCAGTACTTC; CDR3: CASSLVYSPYEQYF
D: .; V: TRBV27; J: TRBJ1-5; size: .; DNA: TGTGCCAGCAGTCCTTGGGGAGGGGAAAATCAGCCCCAGCATTTT; CDR3: CASSPWGGENQPQHF
D: .; V: TRBV2; J: TRBJ2-7; size: few; DNA: TGTGCCTGCACTGAGAGCTCCTACGAGCAGTACTTC; CDR3: CACTESSYEQYF
D: .; V: TRBV27; J: TRBJ2-1; size: .; DNA: TGTGCCAGCAGTTTTAAACAGAATGAGCAGTTCTTC; CDR3: CASSFKQNEQFF